This T cell receptor beta chain stems from a study of response to subunit inactivated influenza vaccine. V was cut by 5 bases and J by 7 bases, with 14 bases left in between. The CDR3 covers 13 residues. This clonotype occurred many times. Its antigen is undetermined. TCRdb passed the RT-PCR reads through MiXCR, listing each CDR3 protein once. The sample includes more than 150,000 distinct CDR3 sequences, approximately 9.2% of them seen just once. Study-level points and caveats: A suggestion made by the authors is that each seasonal influenza vaccination recruits few new T cells.

Sequenced material: non-naive T cells sorted from PBMCs, taken on the day of vaccination. The receptor was derived from a man in his fifties or sixties who received an inactivated influenza vaccine. The genes are TRBV12-3 or TRBV12-4 and TRBJ2-5; D is unresolved. For the CDR3, the DNA is TGTGCCAGCAGTATCTCCGGTTCCGGGACCCAGTACTTC. Encoded protein: CASSISGSGTQYF.